This TCR beta chain is from a study of Ad26.COV2.S vaccination and SARS-CoV-2 variants. Details on this clone: Antigen specificity is unknown.

Study-level results: Possible underestimation of total T cell responses by the TCR breadth and depth analyses was noted. After vaccination, substantial breadth of spike-specific CD8+ and CD4+ responses was reported. Compared with placebo recipients, vaccine recipients had higher spike-specific TCR breadth. Across vaccine and placebo recipients, the breadth of non-spike TCRs was similar.

Generated by immunoSEQ multiplex PCR, the TCRdb table keeps only in-frame clones and is missing some. The table lists 85,000 to 95,000 clones, about four fifths of them singletons. The sample consisted of peripheral blood, taken after recovery from COVID-19. The TCR sequence derives from a human donor who had recovered from COVID-19.

CDR3 nucleotides: TGTGCCAGCAGTTTAAGGCGGGAAGGTGAGCAGTTCTTC. It yields the protein CASSLRREGEQFF. This rearrangement joins TRBV27 to TRBJ2-1; a possible D gene is TRBD2 (6 bases). V was clipped by 2 bases and J by 9 bases, with 11 bases between them. The CDR3 is 13 residues long. The germline V gene encodes CDR1 MNHEY and CDR2 SMNVEV (reference sequence).